This T cell receptor beta chain emerged from a study of breast tumors, draining lymph nodes, adjacent tissues. Study-level points and caveats: Tumor and nontumor repertoires were significantly more similar in luminal-like than in basal-like breast cancer. Tumor TCR diversity was below lymph nodes but above nontumor tissue. The lymph node origin of tumor T cells was framed as consistent with a hypothesis, not demonstrated.

TCRdb used MiXCR to reprocess the multiplex PCR reads, holding one entry per CDR3 protein. The sample records 50,000 to 85,000 distinct CDR3 sequences, 40% to 55% being singletons. V lost 3 bases to trimming and J lost 4 bases, with 9 bases between them. This CDR3 spans 13 amino acids. Germline loops: CDR1 SGDLS, CDR2 YYNGEE. In regard to this clonotype: The antigen remains unidentified.

Sequencing was carried out using breast tumor tissue. This receptor was taken from a female donor with breast cancer. Some clones in this sample may be carry-over from other donors' samples. The chain carries TRBV9 and TRBJ2-3; TRBD1 might be the D (5 bases). As DNA, the CDR3 is TGTGCCAGCAGCGCGCAGGGATCAGATACGCAGTATTTT. Protein sequence: CASSAQGSDTQYF. Variable domain in full (rest from reference TRBV9 and TRBJ2-3): DSGVTQTPKHLITATGQRVTLRCSPRSGDLSVYWYQQSLDQGLQFLIQYYNGEERAKGNILERFSAQQFPDLHSELNLSSLELGDSALYFCASSAQGSDTQYFGPGTRLTVL.